The 16 T cell receptor beta chains given below trace back to one sample, sequenced in a study of T cells in Graves' hyperthyroidism and ophthalmopathy. Researchers took RNA transcripts and amplified the TCR beta CDR3 regions from them. HTBI primers were used for first-round RT-PCR of the TCR CDR3. One entry per CDR3 protein results from TCRdb running MiXCR on the multiplex PCR reads. The sample has about 210,000 distinct CDR3 sequences, roughly 17% seen once. The source material was blood. Receptors were obtained from a man aged 50-60 years with Graves' hyperthyroidism.

This clonotype appeared a few times. The rearrangement joins TRBV6-2 or TRBV6-3 to TRBJ2-1, with D uncertain. The CDR3 runs to 12 residues. V was shortened by 4 bases and J by 9 bases, with 10 bases between the two germline ends. Per germline, CDR1 MNHEY and CDR2 SVGEGT. The CDR3 region has the DNA TGTGCCAGCAGTTCTCGTGTGAGTGAGCAGTTCTTC. Its protein is CASSSRVSEQFF.

This clonotype was seen more than once but under ten times. J is TRBJ2-5 and V is TRBV5-1; D unclear. With 0 bases removed from V and 2 bases from J, the gap between germline ends came to 8 bases. Germline V gene data show CDR1 as SGHRS and CDR2 as YFSETQ. The CDR3 loop spans 14 amino acids. The CDR3 DNA reads TGCGCCAGCAGCTTGGCCAGAGCGCAAGAGACCCAGTACTTC. This translates into CASSLARAQETQYF. The complete variable domain, with remaining parts taken from reference TRBV5-1 and TRBJ2-5, reads KAGVTQTPRYLIKTRGQQVTLSCSPISGHRSVSWYQQTPGQGLQFLFEYFSETQRNKGNFPGRFSGRQFSNSRSEMNVSTLELGDSALYLCASSLARAQETQYFGPGTRLLVL.

This clonotype has only a few counts. The rearrangement uses TRBV12-3 or TRBV12-4 and TRBJ1-6; maybe TRBD1 (6 bases). V was shortened by 5 bases and J by 7 bases, with 12 bases between the two germline ends. CDR3 length: 14 residues. Here the CDR3 reads CASSPRGGNSPLHF. CDR3 in DNA: TGTGCCAGCAGTCCCAGGGGTGGGAATTCACCCCTCCACTTT.

The J gene is TRBJ2-5, the V gene TRBV5-1, with 11 positions matching TRBD1. The V segment lost 0 bases and the J segment 1 base; nucleotides outside the gene matches: 2. The CDR3 totals 16 residues. Germline-derived CDR1 and CDR2 are SGHRS and YFSETQ. Here the CDR3 reads CASSLAGTGGQETQYF. The CDR3 nucleotides are TGCGCCAGCAGCTTGGCCGGGACAGGGGGCCAAGAGACCCAGTACTTC. Supplemented by reference TRBV5-1 and TRBJ2-5, the full variable domain reads KAGVTQTPRYLIKTRGQQVTLSCSPISGHRSVSWYQQTPGQGLQFLFEYFSETQRNKGNFPGRFSGRQFSNSRSEMNVSTLELGDSALYLCASSLAGTGGQETQYFGPGTRLLVL.

The chain combines TRBV2 with TRBJ2-2; D is undetermined. The V end was cut by 2 bases, the J end by 1 base, with 11 bases between. CDR1 and CDR2 (germline): SNHLY, FYNNEI. There are 16 residues in the CDR3. For the CDR3, the DNA is TGTGCCAGCAGTGAAAGGTCACCCCTGAACACCGGGGAGCTGTTTTTT. This encodes CASSERSPLNTGELFF.

The chain is built from TRBV4-1 and TRBJ2-7; 12 positions agree with TRBD1. V lost 1 base, J lost 4 bases, and 5 bases stayed unmatched. CDR3 length: 16 residues. Germline loops: CDR1 MGHRA, CDR2 YSYEKL. The CDR3 nucleotides read TGCGCCAGCAGCCAAGGGGGGACAGGGGGCCTATACGAGCAGTACTTC. Translation: CASSQGGTGGLYEQYF.

V and J are TRBV12-3 or TRBV12-4 and TRBJ2-3, with 9 bases aligning to TRBD2. J gave up 2 bases and V 7 bases, and 16 bases lay outside the gene matches. The CDR3 has 18 amino acids. CDR3 in amino acids: CASTAGAGGNRFTDTQYF. The CDR3 nucleotides read TGTGCCAGCACAGCGGGAGCGGGAGGAAATCGCTTCACAGATACGCAGTATTTT.

This clonotype was picked up many times. The chain uses TRBV7-2 and TRBJ2-7, with 10 bases matching TRBD2. CDR3 size: 15 residues. V dropped 3 bases and J dropped 6; count of bases not matched to a gene: 8. The germline CDR1 and CDR2 sequences are SGHTA and FQGNSA. CDR3 in DNA: TGTGCCAGCAGCTTTTTGAGCGGGGGGGGGGGCGAGCAGTACTTC. Its translation: CASSFLSGGGGEQYF.

There are many counts of this clonotype. The chain employs TRBV28 and TRBJ1-1; D gene uncertain. V was trimmed by 5 bases and J by 0 bases, leaving 4 bases between them. The CDR3 length is 12 residues. Germline loops: CDR1 MDHEN, CDR2 SYDVKM. CDR3 loop: CASSPMNTEAFF. The CDR3 coding sequence is TGTGCCAGCAGTCCCATGAACACTGAAGCTTTCTTT.

By its share, this clonotype is medium-sized (0.01 to 0.1%). The V call is TRBV5-1, the J call TRBJ2-4; tentatively, D is TRBD1 (8 bases). The CDR3 totals 17 residues. Germline values: CDR1 SGHRS, CDR2 YFSETQ. Trimming shortened V by 8 bases and J by 0 bases, and 21 bases separated the two germline ends. CDR3: CARYRGGHIRAKNIQYF. The CDR3 DNA is TGCGCCAGGTACAGGGGGGGGCATATACGAGCCAAAAACATTCAGTACTTC. The full variable domain, completed using reference TRBV5-1 and TRBJ2-4, is KAGVTQTPRYLIKTRGQQVTLSCSPISGHRSVSWYQQTPGQGLQFLFEYFSETQRNKGNFPGRFSGRQFSNSRSEMNVSTLELGDSALYLCARYRGGHIRAKNIQYFGAGTRLSVL.

The chain employs TRBV28 and TRBJ1-5; the match to TRBD1 covers 9 bases. The CDR3 spans 15 residues. The ends lost 2 bases at V and 6 bases at J; junction bases unmatched: 5. The germline CDR1 and CDR2 sequences are MDHEN and SYDVKM. The CDR3 loop reads CASSLAGTGSQPQHF. As DNA, the CDR3 is TGTGCCAGCAGTTTAGCCGGGACAGGGAGTCAGCCCCAGCATTTT.

This clonotype occurred many times. CDR3 bases: TGTGCCAGCAGCCAAGATCGCGGGGGCTACACCTTC. This codes for CASSQDRGGYTF. The chain is built from TRBV3-1 and TRBJ1-2; D unclear. CDR1 is LGHDT, CDR2 YNNKEL, per germline (reference sequence). V dropped 0 bases and J dropped 8 bases, with 7 bases sitting between them. The CDR3 extends over 12 amino acids.

This clonotype was recorded at least ten times. The chain joins TRBV11-3 to TRBJ2-2, with D hard to call. Between the trimmed V and J ends, which lost 4 bases and 1 base, there was a span of 10 bases. Germline CDR1 is SGHNT and CDR2 is YENEEA. The CDR3 has 15 amino acids. The CDR3 protein is CASSSEPLNTGELFF. CDR3 DNA sequence: TGTGCCAGCAGCTCTGAACCGCTGAACACCGGGGAGCTGTTTTTT.

This clonotype was observed a few times. V usage is TRBV7-3 and J usage is TRBJ2-2; 7 positions agree with TRBD1. This CDR3 has 16 residues. Looked up from germline, CDR1 is SGHTA and CDR2 is FQGTGA. V lost 5 bases, J lost 2 bases, and 8 bases stayed unmatched. The CDR3 DNA sequence: TGTGCCAGCAGCCCCGACAGGGTGAGCAACACCGGGGAGCTGTTTTTT. Translated: CASSPDRVSNTGELFF.

This clonotype was picked up a small number of times. J is TRBJ2-2 and V is TRBV7-9; the D is unclear. The V end was cut by 6 bases, the J end by 4 bases, with 12 bases between. Germline CDR1 is SEHNR and CDR2 is FQNEAQ (reference sequence). The CDR3 spans 14 residues. This chain's CDR3 is CASRATRGTGELFF. CDR3 coding DNA: TGTGCCAGCAGGGCCACGCGTGGCACCGGGGAGCTGTTTTTT.

This clonotype came up a few times. The chain employs TRBV24-1 and TRBJ2-1; 11 bases fit TRBD2. Trimming removed 0 bases from V and 10 bases from J; junction bases left unmatched: 7. The CDR3 length is 16 residues. Germline V lookup: CDR1 KGHDR, CDR2 SFDVKD. For the CDR3, the DNA is TGTGCCACCAGTGATTTGGGGCTAGCGGGAGGTAACGAGCAGTTCTTC. Amino acid sequence: CATSDLGLAGGNEQFF.